This paragraph covers one T cell receptor (beta chain) sequence. Its antigen is as yet unknown. CDR3 length equals 14 residues. V dropped 0 bases and J dropped 0 bases, with 7 bases sitting between them. This sample is drawn from a study of cytomegalovirus exposure and HLA in healthy donors. The study, taken as a whole, reports: As a later analysis showed, a missense DCLRE1C variant was linked to trimming of TCR beta V- and J-genes. Among TCR sequences, most were rare, though some public TCRs appeared in many donors. On later analysis, the bulk of CMV-associated TCR beta chains appeared to be HLA-restricted. Later work showed greater clonal expansion in HLA-associated TCR beta chains than in equally common others.

Use of 60 Vbeta and 13 Jbeta primers characterized the PCR. TCRdb keeps only in-frame clones here, not all; method: immunoSEQ multiplex PCR. The table lists more than 95,000 clones, about 79% of them singletons, with approximately 4.3% in the top ten. The sequenced sample consisted of PBMCs. This receptor was taken from a man aged 25 to 40 in good health and CMV-seropositive. The chain recombines TRBV5-3 with TRBJ2-7; weak D call: TRBD2 (5 bases). TRBV5-3 is assigned to the ORF class and has an uncertain function. The CDR3 loop reads CARSLASTSYEQYF. In DNA, the CDR3 is TGTGCCAGAAGCTTGGCTAGCACCTCCTACGAGCAGTACTTC.